The 6 T cell receptor beta chains in this list originate from one sample, sequenced in a study of cytomegalovirus exposure and HLA in healthy donors. Produced via immunoSEQ multiplex PCR; TCRdb's table is partial and in-frame only. The sample lists around 56,000 clones, roughly 93% occurring once. The sample taken for sequencing was PBMCs. Receptors were obtained from a young woman in good health and CMV-seropositive.

The rearrangement joins TRBV11-1 to TRBJ1-6; the D gene is possibly TRBD1 (6 bases). The germline V and J ends were trimmed by 5 bases and 7 bases, with 18 bases remaining between them. Germline V gene sequence: CDR1 SGHAT, CDR2 FQDESV (reference sequence). The CDR3 runs 16 residues. CDR3 sequence reads: CASSLQGEVPNSPLHF. In DNA, the CDR3 is TGTGCCAGCAGCCTACAGGGCGAGGTTCCCAATTCACCCCTCCACTTT.

V usage is TRBV6-5 and J usage is TRBJ2-7, with 8 positions matching TRBD1. The trim removed 6 bases at V and 3 bases at J, leaving 4 bases unmatched. The germline V gene encodes CDR1 MNHEY and CDR2 SVGAGI. This CDR3 region has 13 residues. In nucleotides, the CDR3 is TGTGCCAGCAGACCGGGACAGGACTACGAGCAGTACTTC. Residues: CASRPGQDYEQYF.

This chain connects TRBV19 to TRBJ2-5; TRBD2 aligns across 7 bases. The germline gives CDR1 LNHDA, CDR2 SQIVND (reference sequence). The V segment lost 3 bases and the J segment 3 bases; nucleotides outside the gene matches: 10. This CDR3 is built from 16 residues. The DNA for the CDR3 is TGTGCCAGTAGTATGGTCGATAGACTAGCAGAAGAGACCCAGTACTTC. This gives the protein CASSMVDRLAEETQYF.

The rearrangement joins TRBV27 to TRBJ1-3, with TRBD1 as a possible D gene (6 bases). The V end lost 4 bases, the J end lost 2 bases, and 12 bases lay between the germline ends. The CDR3 loop spans 15 amino acids. Germline CDR1 reads MNHEY; CDR2 reads SMNVEV (reference sequence). The CDR3 DNA follows: TGTGCCAGCAGTTATCGGGGGGCGGCTGGAAACACCATATATTTT. It yields the protein CASSYRGAAGNTIYF.

The rearrangement uses TRBV6-5 and TRBJ1-2; maybe TRBD1 (5 bases). This CDR3 is 12 amino acids long. Germline CDR1 and CDR2: MNHEY and SVGAGI. V lost 5 bases and J 7 bases, leaving 11 bases between the germline ends. DNA of the CDR3: TGTGCCAGCAGTGAGCAGGGATTTGGCTACACCTTC. This gives the protein CASSEQGFGYTF.

This rearrangement joins TRBV2 to TRBJ2-7; possibly TRBD2 for D (6 bases). Germline CDR1 SNHLY, CDR2 FYNNEI. Trimming pared 11 bases from V and 2 bases from J, leaving 19 bases between. The CDR3 is 14 amino acids. The CDR3 DNA reads TGTGCCGCCTGGGGGGTCCGCGGGCCCTACGAGCAGTACTTC. It translates to CAAWGVRGPYEQYF.